The clone carrying this TCR beta chain was picked up many times. Its specificity is not known. The authors built TCR beta libraries using iRepertoire HTBI primers and Arm-PCR of CDR3 regions. In the authors' workflow: Sample data revealed roughly 62 TRBV and under 15 TRBJ segments. TCRdb processed the multiplex PCR reads anew with MiXCR; each CDR3 protein has one entry. TCRdb, rather than the study authors, made the V and J calls. Among about 470,000 distinct CDR3 sequences, about 15% were seen once, and the ten largest hold approximately 16%. The data stem from a study of regulatory T cells in long-lasting Graves disease. Whole-study findings and limits: It is possible that accuracy was reduced by the small size of the sample. What was studied was peripheral blood only, and not thyroid tissue.

Time point reported: newly diagnosed GD, antithyroid drugs for less than 3 months. Scientists built the TCR library using RNA that was extracted from PBMCs. EDTA tubes held Nine milliliters of peripheral blood from each patient. These records were also assigned to another study, of T cells in Graves' hyperthyroidism and ophthalmopathy.

This clonotype was obtained from a woman in her 30s with Graves disease. The sample consisted of peripheral blood mononuclear cells (PBMCs), taken at new diagnosis, from a patient treated with antithyroid drugs.

In DNA, the CDR3 is TGTGCCAGCACAACAAGAGCGGGTTCCACCTACGAGCAGTACTTC. Its protein is CASTTRAGSTYEQYF. The gene calls are TRBV6-1 and TRBJ2-7; maybe TRBD2 (6 bases). Deletions cut 7 bases from V and 2 bases from J, with 18 bases between. The CDR3 sequence is 15 residues long. CDR1 and CDR2 (germline): MNHNS, SASEGT.